The entry below gives a single T cell receptor (beta chain) sequence along with its context. The source of the sample is a study of OX40 agonist ivuxolimab in advanced cancers. The CDR3 runs 12 residues. The V gene's germline CDR1 is MNHNS and CDR2 SASEGT. V was cut by 9 bases and J by 6 bases, with 15 bases left in between. The data were produced by immunoSEQ multiplex PCR, yet TCRdb's version contains in-frame clones alone and is incomplete. This sample has nearly 80,000 clones, with approximately 84% found just once. The chain recombines TRBV6-1 with TRBJ2-7, with a weak D call TRBD1 (5 bases). The sequence derives from an adult with an advanced solid tumor such as melanoma, head and neck, liver or kidney cancer. Source: CD4+ or CD8+ T cells sorted from blood, taken in a trial of the OX40 agonist ivuxolimab. CDR3 nucleotides: TGTGCCAGTTCCTTCTCAGGGTTCGAGCAGTACTTC. It codes for CASSFSGFEQYF.